The 28 T cell receptor beta chains listed next were all sequenced from one sample in a study of Graves' ophthalmopathy and Graves' hyperthyroidism (dated by TCRdb to the late 2010s). Data came from an Illumina HiSeq 2000. For repertoire sequencing, the TCR beta CDR3 regions were amplified from RNA transcripts. HTBI primers and the Qiagen OneStep RT-PCR kit were used in a first-round RT-PCR, which was followed by a second-round multiplex PCR, size selection and purification. TCRdb passed the public sequencing reads through fastp at Q25 and MiXCR, retaining productive beta sequences. Rows matching on CDR3 protein sequence are summarized as one entry with the most common DNA and genes. The sample data list roughly 410,000 distinct CDR3 sequences, and 15% of these were observed just once. 5.5% to 7% of the sample is held by the ten biggest clonotypes. Sequenced: peripheral blood. Receptor source: a woman aged 18-29 years with stable Graves' hyperthyroidism. Donor details come from another sample of the same person, matched by shared clones.

The table lists this clonotype with many counts. J is TRBJ2-4 and V is TRBV20-1; 11 bases align to TRBD2. The CDR3 totals 15 residues. Germline-derived CDR1 and CDR2 are DFQATT and SNEGSKA (reference sequence). J gave up 6 bases and V 1 base, and 5 bases lay outside the gene matches. The CDR3 region has the DNA TGCAGTGCTAGAGGGCTAGCGGGGGGATTAAACATTCAGTACTTC. This gives the protein CSARGLAGGLNIQYF.

The chain employs TRBV6-1 and TRBJ2-7; TRBD1 matches 9 bases. With 1 base clipped from V and 6 bases from J, the junction kept 4 bases outside the gene matches. The germline gives CDR1 MNHNS, CDR2 SASEGT. The CDR3 contains 14 residues. CDR3 loop: CASSEVQGAVEQYF. The CDR3 DNA reads TGTGCCAGCAGTGAAGTACAGGGGGCGGTCGAGCAGTACTTC.

In this sample, this clonotype turned up many times. The CDR3 is CASSFLGDRNYGYTF. The CDR3 coding sequence is TGTGCCAGCAGCTTTCTCGGGGACAGAAACTATGGCTACACCTTC. The chain links TRBV11-1 to TRBJ1-2; TRBD1 agrees at 7 bases. Germline loops: CDR1 SGHAT, CDR2 FQDESV (reference sequence). CDR3 length: 15 residues. After removal of 3 bases from V and 2 bases from J, the junction contained 6 bases not matched to a gene.

This clonotype appeared many times. The chain has TRBV20-1 and TRBJ1-1, with unresolved D. Germline V lookup: CDR1 DFQATT, CDR2 SNEGSKA (reference sequence). V dropped 3 bases and J dropped 6 bases, with 8 bases sitting between them. This CDR3 has 11 residues. The CDR3 DNA sequence: TGCAGTGCTAGTTTCGGAGCTGAAGCTTTCTTT. It codes for CSASFGAEAFF.

The gene calls are TRBV6-1 and TRBJ1-2; D perhaps matches TRBD1 (5 bases). Germline V lookup: CDR1 MNHNS, CDR2 SASEGT. The CDR3 runs 12 residues. Trimming stripped 8 bases from V and 4 bases from J, with 11 bases between. In DNA form, the CDR3 reads TGTGCCAGCGTAGACAGCGTCTATGGCTACACCTTC. Its translation: CASVDSVYGYTF.

The rearrangement joins TRBV28 to TRBJ1-5, with unresolved D. V was shortened by 6 bases and J by 4 bases, with 10 bases between the two germline ends. The CDR3 consists of 13 residues. From germline, CDR1 is MDHEN and CDR2 SYDVKM. The DNA for the CDR3 is TGTGCCAGCAGCCTCAGAGTTAATCAGCCCCAGCATTTT. Protein: CASSLRVNQPQHF.

This clonotype was recorded at least ten times. This chain links TRBV2 with TRBJ1-1; TRBD1 might be the D (5 bases). Germline-derived CDR1 and CDR2 are SNHLY and FYNNEI. CDR3 length: 14 amino acids. V lost 7 bases, J lost 1 base, and 13 bases lay in between. CDR3 amino acids: CASKFGRENTEAFF. The CDR3 bases are TGTGCCAGCAAGTTCGGCAGGGAGAACACTGAAGCTTTCTTT.

This clonotype was counted between two and nine times. The chain has TRBV27 and TRBJ1-2, with TRBD1 identical over 7 bases. J gave up 6 bases and V 6 bases, and 10 bases lay outside the gene matches. This CDR3 region has 14 residues. Germline lookup yields CDR1 MNHEY and CDR2 SMNVEV (reference sequence). The CDR3 DNA sequence: TGTGCCAGCAGGAGAGACAGGGCAAACCATGGCTACACCTTC. It specifies CASRRDRANHGYTF.

This clonotype turned up a few times. A read error may be the cause here, since a much bigger clone is one base away. The chain employs TRBV6-2 or TRBV6-3 and TRBJ1-5; TRBD1 is a possible D gene (5 bases). The CDR3 has 18 residues. From germline, CDR1 is MNHEY and CDR2 SVGEGT. V gave up 5 bases and J gave up 3 bases, with 23 bases separating them. CDR3 DNA: TGTGCCAGCAGTCACCTCCTGGGGCACTCCGGAGCCAATCAGCCCCAGCATTTT. Protein product: CASSHLLGHSGANQPQHF.

For this clonotype: Just one base apart from a much larger clone, this may be a read error. The rearrangement joins TRBV25-1 to TRBJ2-7; either TRBD1 or TRBD2 may fit D (5 bases each). The CDR3 has 16 residues. V dropped 1 base and J dropped 5 bases, with 18 bases sitting between them. Germline loops: CDR1 MGHDK, CDR2 SYGVNS. CDR3 residues: CASSESVGTDLDEQYF. As DNA, the CDR3 is TGTGCCAGCAGTGAATCAGTTGGGACCGATCTCGACGAGCAGTACTTC.

This clonotype was counted at least ten times. The chain links TRBV20-1 to TRBJ1-2, with 7 bases lining up with TRBD1. This CDR3 has 11 amino acids. V lost 5 bases to trimming and J lost 8 bases; unmatched junction nucleotides: 5. The germline V gene encodes CDR1 DFQATT and CDR2 SNEGSKA (reference sequence). The CDR3 loop reads CSAPTGDGYTF. The CDR3 nucleotides are TGCAGTGCTCCTACAGGGGACGGCTACACCTTC.

There are a few counts of this clonotype. The rearrangement links TRBV27 to TRBJ1-2; D perhaps matches TRBD1 (5 bases). V lost 4 bases and J lost 5, with 17 bases in between. The CDR3 consists of 15 residues. CDR1 MNHEY and CDR2 SMNVEV come from the germline V gene (reference sequence). CDR3 in amino acids: CASSSSGRVRYGYTF. The CDR3, as DNA: TGTGCCAGCAGTTCCTCAGGGCGGGTTCGATATGGCTACACCTTC.

This clonotype appeared many times. The chain joins TRBV6-1 to TRBJ1-1, with a tentative D call TRBD1 (6 bases). CDR3 length: 15 amino acids. Per the germline V gene, CDR1 is MNHNS and CDR2 is SASEGT. The V end lost 6 bases, the J end lost 7 bases, and 21 bases lay between the germline ends. The CDR3 DNA is TGTGCCAGCAGAGCGTCAGGGGTACAGTTTAGTGAAGCTTTCTTT. Amino acid sequence: CASRASGVQFSEAFF.

This clonotype was seen ten or more times. The chain is built from TRBV5-1 and TRBJ1-5; TRBD1 matches at 9 bases. The germline V gene encodes CDR1 SGHRS and CDR2 YFSETQ. The CDR3 runs 16 residues. Unmatched junction bases numbered 12, after V lost 6 bases and J lost 5 bases. In DNA form, the CDR3 reads TGCGCCAGCACCTTAAACCGGGGACAGGGCGATCAGCCCCAGCATTTT. Protein sequence: CASTLNRGQGDQPQHF.

Points on this clonotype: A read error may explain this, as a much larger clone is one base away. DNA of the CDR3: TGTGCCAGCAGCCTCCCCGAGGTCTACGAGCATTACTTC. Protein product: CASSLPEVYEHYF. The rearrangement links TRBV11-2 to TRBJ2-7; D unclear. Germline loops: CDR1 SGHAT, CDR2 FQNNGV. The CDR3 consists of 13 residues.

Many counts were recorded for this clonotype. V and J are TRBV27 and TRBJ1-1; perhaps TRBD1 as D (6 bases). Germline CDR1 MNHEY, CDR2 SMNVEV (reference sequence). The V gene lost 6 bases and the J gene lost 6 bases, with 20 bases spanning the gap. CDR3 length: 15 residues. CDR3 bases: TGTGCCAGCAGCCCGGGGGGGGGCTTTGGGGCTGAAGCTTTCTTT. This sequence encodes CASSPGGGFGAEAFF.

Many counts were recorded for this clonotype. V gene TRBV5-1 combines with J gene TRBJ2-7; D not resolved. Germline V gene lookup returns CDR1 SGHRS and CDR2 YFSETQ. The CDR3 covers 15 residues. With 5 bases removed from V and 0 bases from J, the gap between germline ends came to 15 bases. CDR3 DNA: TGCGCCAGCAGAAGGGAAGGGCAGGTCTCCTACGAGCAGTACTTC. This translates into CASRREGQVSYEQYF.

Many counts were recorded for this clonotype. This chain joins TRBV6-1 and TRBJ1-3; 7 bases are shared with TRBD1. The CDR3 covers 17 residues. Trimming cost V 2 bases and J 0 bases; bases outside gene matches: 7. The germline gives CDR1 MNHNS, CDR2 SASEGT. The CDR3 region is CASSERTGHFSGNTIYF. In DNA form, the CDR3 reads TGTGCCAGCAGTGAACGGACAGGCCACTTCTCTGGAAACACCATATATTTT.

This clonotype occurred a few times. V and J are TRBV20-1 and TRBJ2-4, with TRBD2 matching over 11 bases. Per the germline V gene, CDR1 is DFQATT and CDR2 is SNEGSKA (reference sequence). This CDR3 spans 16 amino acids. The V gene end was trimmed by 4 bases and the J gene end by 2 bases; junction bases not matched to a gene: 7. The DNA for the CDR3 is TGCAGTGCTACGAGAACTAGCGGGGGAACCAAAAACATTCAGTACTTC. It is translated as CSATRTSGGTKNIQYF.

This clonotype came up many times. The J gene is TRBJ2-5, the V gene TRBV5-5, with unresolved D. Per germline, CDR1 SGHKS and CDR2 YYEKEE (reference sequence). The V gene lost 6 bases and the J gene lost 2 bases, with 11 bases spanning the gap. This CDR3 is 13 amino acids long. In nucleotides, the CDR3 is TGTGCCAGCACCAGGACGAATCAAGAGACCCAGTACTTC. This sequence encodes CASTRTNQETQYF.

The sample holds one count of this clonotype. The rearrangement joins TRBV2 to TRBJ1-6, with a possible D match to TRBD1 (5 bases). This CDR3 is built from 13 residues. Trimming took 7 bases from V and 14 from J, leaving 18 bases between them. From germline, CDR1 is SNHLY and CDR2 FYNNEI. CDR3: CASKKGTSGALHF. The CDR3 bases are TGTGCCAGCAAAAAAGGGACTAGCGGGGCCCTCCACTTT.

The CDR3 DNA reads TGTGCCAGCAGTTCCACAAGATATGACAGGCGACTGGGCTACACCTTC. Translated: CASSSTRYDRRLGYTF. The rearrangement uses TRBV6-2 or TRBV6-3 and TRBJ1-2; a weak D match, TRBD1 (6 bases). With 4 bases removed from V and 8 bases from J, the gap between germline ends came to 23 bases. The germline V gene has CDR1 MNHEY and CDR2 SVGEGT. The CDR3 runs 16 residues.

CDR3 protein: CASSQPTTVAKNIQYF. For the CDR3, the DNA is TGCGCCAGCAGCCAACCCACGACAGTCGCCAAAAACATTCAGTACTTC. The chain uses TRBV4-1 and TRBJ2-4, with D possibly matching TRBD1 (5 bases). Trimming stripped 2 bases from V and 1 base from J, with 12 bases between. The CDR3 spans 16 residues. The germline CDR1 and CDR2 sequences are MGHRA and YSYEKL.

This clonotype was observed at least ten times. The chain couples TRBV12-3 or TRBV12-4 to TRBJ2-7; D not resolved. The germline V and J ends were trimmed by 1 base and 2 bases, with 9 bases remaining between them. The CDR3 runs to 14 residues. CDR3 coding DNA: TGTGCCAGCAGTTTAGGCGTCAAGACCTACGAGCAGTACTTC. It codes for CASSLGVKTYEQYF.

There are many counts of this clonotype. This chain links TRBV20-1 with TRBJ2-7; TRBD2 matches at 7 bases. V was pared by 2 bases and J by 2 bases, with 3 bases of the junction left unmatched. Germline CDR1 DFQATT, CDR2 SNEGSKA (reference sequence). CDR3 length: 13 amino acids. The CDR3 sequence is CSARLAATYEQYF. CDR3 coding DNA: TGCAGTGCTAGACTAGCGGCCACCTACGAGCAGTACTTC.

This clonotype occurred many times. The chain combines TRBV15 with TRBJ2-5; D possibly corresponds to TRBD1 (6 bases). V was shortened by 0 bases and J by 5 bases, with 16 bases between the two germline ends. The germline CDR1 and CDR2 sequences are LNHNV and YYDKDF (reference sequence). The CDR3 has 16 residues. CDR3 coding DNA: TGTGCCACCAGCAGAGATAAGTCTAGGGGGTTGGAGACCCAGTACTTC. As protein: CATSRDKSRGLETQYF.

This clonotype came up many times. The J gene is TRBJ1-1, the V gene TRBV12-3 or TRBV12-4; TRBD1 matches at 7 bases. The junction had 11 bases not matched to a gene; V was cut back by 4 bases and J by 0 bases. The CDR3 covers 17 residues. The DNA for the CDR3 is TGTGCCAGCAGTTACTCCCGAGGGACAGCTATGAACACTGAAGCTTTCTTT. This translates into CASSYSRGTAMNTEAFF.

This clonotype was detected many times. V and J are TRBV24-1 and TRBJ2-5, with 7 bases identical to TRBD2. The CDR3 has 13 residues. CDR1 KGHDR and CDR2 SFDVKD come from the germline V gene. The junction had 2 bases not matched to a gene; V was cut back by 3 bases and J by 5 bases. In DNA, the CDR3 is TGTGCCACCAGTGATCTCGGGGGGGAGACCCAGTACTTC. It specifies CATSDLGGETQYF.